Following are 5 T cell receptor beta chains from one sample sequenced in a study of T cell responses to AZD1222 COVID-19 vaccine. Sequencing was performed with immunoSEQ multiplex PCR; in TCRdb, only in-frame clones are kept and a portion is missing. The data contain around 80,000 clones, approximately 90% of them singletons. The source material was peripheral blood, sampled on day 0 of AZD1222 vaccination. These receptors all stem from an adult in good health.

In its sample, this clone was seen once. J is TRBJ1-4 and V is TRBV28; D call uncertain. This CDR3 region has 14 residues. The germline V and J ends were trimmed by 5 bases and 11 bases, with 18 bases remaining between them. CDR1 MDHEN and CDR2 SYDVKM come from the germline V gene. The CDR3 protein is CASSPIGEASKLFF. In DNA, the CDR3 is TGTGCCAGCAGTCCCATCGGGGAAGCCTCCAAACTGTTTTTT. The whole variable domain, remainder taken from reference TRBV28 and TRBJ1-4, is DVKVTQSSRYLVKRTGEKVFLECVQDMDHENMFWYRQDPGLGLRLIYFSYDVKMKEKGDIPEGYSVSREKKERFSLILESASTNQTSMYLCASSPIGEASKLFFGSGTQLSVL.

The chain carries TRBV6-5 and TRBJ1-2; a possible D gene is TRBD1 (5 bases). The CDR3 sequence is 10 residues long. Germline CDR1 is MNHEY and CDR2 is SVGAGI. V was trimmed by 11 bases and J by 13 bases, leaving 17 bases between them. CDR3 region: CAGGRGRFTF. CDR3 nucleotide sequence: TGTGCCGGAGGGAGGGGCCGCTTCACCTTC.

The chain joins TRBV6-5 to TRBJ1-5; D ambiguous. Germline CDR1 and CDR2: MNHEY and SVGAGI. V was trimmed by 5 bases and J by 4 bases, leaving 15 bases between them. This CDR3 region has 15 residues. The CDR3 DNA follows: TGTGCCAGCAGTACCCAGAGTCTTCCGAATCAGCCCCAGCATTTT. It translates to CASSTQSLPNQPQHF.

The J gene is TRBJ2-1, the V gene TRBV6-4, with no clear D. The ends were cut back, 5 bases at V and 10 bases at J, with 15 bases in the middle. CDR3 length equals 13 residues. The germline V gene encodes CDR1 MRHNA and CDR2 SNTAGT. The CDR3 DNA follows: TGTGCCAGCAGTTATATATTCGGCGAAGAGCAGTTCTTC. It encodes CASSYIFGEEQFF.

This chain uses TRBV24-1 with TRBJ2-3; 7 nucleotides agree with TRBD1. There are 15 residues in the CDR3. Trimming cost V 3 bases and J 5 bases; bases outside gene matches: 7. Per germline, CDR1 KGHDR and CDR2 SFDVKD. The DNA of the CDR3 is TGTGCCACCAGTGATCCAGGGGGTTCCGGAGATACGCAGTATTTT. Translation: CATSDPGGSGDTQYF.